The clone carrying this T cell receptor beta chain was found many times. The antigen is unknown. Via MiXCR, TCRdb re-called the 5' RACE reads, giving one row per CDR3 protein. This sample has 570,000 or so distinct CDR3 sequences, with 9.5% to 10% found just once. Trimming shortened V by 5 bases and J by 0 bases, and 15 bases separated the two germline ends. The V gene's germline CDR1 is SQVTM and CDR2 ANQGSEA. The CDR3 has 15 amino acids. These data originate in a study of identical twins. General study results and limits: Fewer insertions were carried by abundant cord blood beta clonotypes, but none was seen in memory repertoires. In zero-insertion analyses, partial confounding could arise from invariant MAIT and iNKT cells. Interpretation of the results relied on cross-sectional statistical analysis and not on following the same donors.

The same specimen was also included in a second study, on yellow fever vaccine responses in identical twins.

The chain links TRBV29-1 to TRBJ2-3, with a weak D call TRBD1 (5 bases). The sample taken for sequencing was PBMCs. This clonotype originated in a woman younger than 30 in good health. CDR3: CSVLLARESTDTQYF. CDR3 sequence (DNA): TGCAGCGTTCTTCTCGCCAGGGAAAGCACAGATACGCAGTATTTT.